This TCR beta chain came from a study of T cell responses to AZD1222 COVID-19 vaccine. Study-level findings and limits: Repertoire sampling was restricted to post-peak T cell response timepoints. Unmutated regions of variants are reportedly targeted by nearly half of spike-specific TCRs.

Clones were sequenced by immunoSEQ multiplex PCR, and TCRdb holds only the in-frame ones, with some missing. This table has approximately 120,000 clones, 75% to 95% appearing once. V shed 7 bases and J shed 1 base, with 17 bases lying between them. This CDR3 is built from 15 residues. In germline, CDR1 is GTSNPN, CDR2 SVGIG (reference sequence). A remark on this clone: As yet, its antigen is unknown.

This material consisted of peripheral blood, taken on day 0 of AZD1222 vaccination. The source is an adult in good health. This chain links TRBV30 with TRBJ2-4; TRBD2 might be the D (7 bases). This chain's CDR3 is CAFHIGGRAKNIQYF. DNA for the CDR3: TGTGCCTTCCATATCGGGGGGCGCGCCAAAAACATTCAGTACTTC.